This entry describes one T cell receptor beta chain. Its antigen is not identified. The data are from a study of cytomegalovirus exposure and HLA in healthy donors. Study-wide background: In a later analysis, the roughly 120 validation repertoires were reported to have used the same platform as the 600 to 700 first-cohort repertoires. Findings and limits, study-wide: Many donors shared some public TCRs, even though most TCR sequences were rare. The tendency of first-cohort TCR clusters to co-occur in the 120 validation repertoires was identified by a subsequent analysis. The study recorded over 150 TCR beta chains that were cytomegalovirus-associated.

The data were produced by immunoSEQ multiplex PCR, yet TCRdb's version contains in-frame clones alone and is incomplete. The sample holds some 250,000 clones, roughly 90% seen once. Sample: PBMCs. The clonotype was recovered from a woman aged 18-29 years in good health and CMV-seronegative.

The CDR3 sequence is CSAAGTDTQYF. The CDR3 nucleotides are TGCAGTGCGGCTGGCACAGATACGCAGTATTTT. The rearrangement uses TRBV20-1 and TRBJ2-3, with D hard to call. There are 11 residues in the CDR3. Germline V gene sequence: CDR1 DFQATT, CDR2 SNEGSKA (reference sequence). V lost 6 bases and J 1 base, leaving 5 bases between the germline ends.